Here is one T cell receptor (beta chain) with its context. The data derive from a study of human T cells and chemical hapten exposure. A single record per CDR3 protein comes from TCRdb applying MiXCR to the RACE reads. The sample yields approximately 68,000 distinct CDR3 sequences, about 8% seen once. CDR1 SSHAT and CDR2 FNYEAQ come from the germline V gene (reference sequence). CDR3 length: 15 residues. V dropped 4 bases and J dropped 8; count of bases not matched to a gene: 8. As for time point: patch test 2, 6 weeks after DPC sensitization. Treatment described: therapeutic diphenylcyclopropenone sensitization with weekly scalp DPC.

The TCR comes from a woman between 45 and 65 years old with alopecia areata. Some clones in this sample may be carry-over from other donors' samples. The V call is TRBV7-7, the J call TRBJ2-1, with TRBD2 matching over 10 bases. The material was whole blood, obtained in connection with sensitization to the hapten diphenylcyclopropenone (DPC). The CDR3: CASSSSGGATDEQFF. The CDR3 DNA reads TGTGCCAGCAGCTCGAGCGGGGGGGCCACGGATGAGCAGTTCTTC. Supplemented by reference TRBV7-7 and TRBJ2-1, the full variable domain reads GAGVSQSPRYKVTKRGQDVTLRCDPISSHATLYWYQQALGQGPEFLTYFNYEAQPDKSGLPSDRFSAERPEGSISTLTIQRTEQRDSAMYRCASSSSGGATDEQFFGPGTRLTVL.